The rows below give T cell receptor beta chains drawn from one sample of a study of T cell repertoires in cytomegalovirus infection. TCRdb recomputed calls from the reads with MiXCR, one row per CDR3 protein. Seen here are almost 500,000 distinct CDR3 sequences, about 11% observed once, and the top ten hold about 9.4%. Material: PBMCs. These receptor sequences come from a human donor in good health (CMV status not recorded). Some clones in this sample may be carry-over from other donors' samples. Each CDR3 is given with its conserved first and last residue. Fields, in order: J gene, clone size, V gene, D gene, CDR3 DNA, CDR3 protein. A D gene is named only where the DNA matches it firmly. Only some rows state a clone size, as once, few, many or a class for expanded clones.

TRBJ2-1 . TRBV6-5 TRBD2 TGTGCCAGCACCCAAAAAGCGGGAGGGAGGGGAGATGAGCAGTTCTTC CASTQKAGGRGDEQFF
TRBJ2-1 . TRBV28 TRBD2 TGTGCCAGCAGCAGTGGGACTAGCGGGGTAAGCCTCTACAATGAGCAGTTCTTC CASSSGTSGVSLYNEQFF
TRBJ2-7 . TRBV20-1 TRBD2 TGCAGTGCTAGAGAGTCGGCGGGAGGAACCGACGAGCAGTACTTC CSARESAGGTDEQYF
TRBJ1-1 many TRBV11-2 TRBD1 TGTGCCAGCAGCTCTCTTAAGGGACAGCTGAACACTGAAGCTTTCTTT CASSSLKGQLNTEAFF
TRBJ2-5 once TRBV9 TRBD1 TGTGCCAGCAGCCCACAGGGGGGAAGGCAAGAGACCCAGTACTTC CASSPQGGRQETQYF
TRBJ1-5 many TRBV20-1 . TGCAGTGCTAGAAGTGGGAGTGGGTATAGCAATCAGCCCCAGCATTTT CSARSGSGYSNQPQHF
TRBJ2-1 many TRBV2 TRBD2 TGTGCCAGCAGTGGGGGACTAGCGGGGTTTGGCTCCTACAATGAGCAGTTCTTC CASSGGLAGFGSYNEQFF
TRBJ1-1 . TRBV5-4 TRBD1 TGTGCCAGCAGCTTAGATTACAGGGGTTGGAACACTGAAGCTTTCTTT CASSLDYRGWNTEAFF
TRBJ1-6 many TRBV7-2 TRBD1 TGTGCCAGCAGCTTGCAACAGGGGGGAAATTCACCCCTCCACTTT CASSLQQGGNSPLHF
TRBJ2-5 few TRBV18 . TGTGCCAGCCAACCAGAACAGGTTAGGACCCAGTACTTC CASQPEQVRTQYF
TRBJ1-1 many TRBV12-3/TRBV12-4 . TGTGCCAGCAGTTTGGGCGTGCAGCCTGAAGCTTTCTTT CASSLGVQPEAFF
TRBJ2-7 few TRBV2 . TGTGCCAGCAGCCTCTCACCCCCCTACGAGCAGTACTTC CASSLSPPYEQYF
TRBJ1-2 . TRBV3-1 . TGTGCCAGCAGCCAAACAGGGTTAGGTGGCTACACCTTC CASSQTGLGGYTF
TRBJ2-5 . TRBV28 . TGTGCCAGCAGTTTCCGGATTCACCAAGAGACCCAGTACTTC CASSFRIHQETQYF
TRBJ2-1 many TRBV20-1 TRBD2 TGCAGTGCTTCGGCTAGCGGGAGGTCCTACAATGAGCAGTTCTTC CSASASGRSYNEQFF
TRBJ1-2 few TRBV4-1 . TGCGCCAGCAGCCCAGGGAGCGGCGGATACTATGGCTACACCTTC CASSPGSGGYYGYTF
TRBJ2-3 many TRBV2 . TGTGCCAGCAGTTACCGACTAGCAGATACGCAGTATTTT CASSYRLADTQYF
TRBJ1-2 many TRBV5-1 . TGCGCCAGCAGCAGCGGAGGGGGACGCTATGGCTACACCTTC CASSSGGGRYGYTF
TRBJ2-7 many TRBV7-9 . TGTGCCAGCAGCTTAGGGGGGGACACCTTTTACTCCTACGAGCAGTACTTC CASSLGGDTFYSYEQYF
TRBJ1-4 many TRBV7-2 . TGTGCCAGCAGCGCCGGGGCGAGAAGTGAAAAACTGTTTTTT CASSAGARSEKLFF
TRBJ1-6 . TRBV5-4 . TGTGCCAGCAGCGAGGGGGACCGAAATTCACCCCTCCACTTT CASSEGDRNSPLHF
TRBJ2-3 . TRBV5-1 . TGCGCCAGTACACTTGGGGGAAGCGCAGATACGCAGTATTTT CASTLGGSADTQYF
TRBJ1-1 many TRBV7-9 TRBD1 TGTGCCAGCAGCATATCCGGGACAGGGACTGAAGCTTTCTTT CASSISGTGTEAFF
TRBJ1-2 many TRBV7-9 TRBD1 TGTGCCAGCAGCTTAGGAGGGGGCCGGGGCTACACCTTC CASSLGGGRGYTF
TRBJ2-1 few TRBV14 TRBD2 TGTGCCAGCAGCCATAGCGGGAGTACGGATGAGCAGTTCTTC CASSHSGSTDEQFF
TRBJ1-4 many TRBV12-3/TRBV12-4 . TGTGCCAGCAGTTTAAGGGACATAGGAAAACTGTTTTTT CASSLRDIGKLFF
TRBJ1-2 few TRBV20-1 TRBD1 TGCAGTGCTAGTACGGCTTCGGGACAGGGCTTACTAGATGGCTACACCTTC CSASTASGQGLLDGYTF
TRBJ1-1 many TRBV19 . TGTGCCAGCGCCTCTCCAACGAAGAAGAACACTGAAGCTTTCTTT CASASPTKKNTEAFF
TRBJ2-5 many TRBV28 . TGTGCCAGCAGTCCCTTCCCCAGGGGCCAAGAGACCCAGTACTTC CASSPFPRGQETQYF
TRBJ2-5 many TRBV11-2 . TGTGCCAGCAGCTTAAAAAGGGGAAGCATGGAGACCCAGTACTTC CASSLKRGSMETQYF
TRBJ2-2 many TRBV7-8 . TGTGCCAGCAGTGGGGGAACCGGGGAGCTGTTTTTT CASSGGTGELFF
TRBJ1-1 . TRBV15 . TGTGCCACCAGCAGAGATAACGGGGACGACACTGAAGCTTTCTTT CATSRDNGDDTEAFF
TRBJ2-1 many TRBV7-2 TRBD1 TGTGCCAGCAGCTACAGGGGCCAGAATTACAATGAGCAGTTCTTC CASSYRGQNYNEQFF
TRBJ1-2 many TRBV18 . TGTGCCAGCTCACCCGATGTCGGCTATGGCTACACCTTC CASSPDVGYGYTF
TRBJ2-7 few TRBV4-2 . TGTGCCAGCAGCTTGAGCGGGCCCGAGCAGTACTTC CASSLSGPEQYF
TRBJ1-4 few TRBV4-1 . TGCGCCAGCAGCCGTTCGACAGCAACTAATGAAAAACTGTTTTTT CASSRSTATNEKLFF
TRBJ2-1 many TRBV20-1 TRBD2 TGCAGTGGGACGGGACTAGCGGGAGATGGCTCCTACAATGAGCAGTTCTTC CSGTGLAGDGSYNEQFF
TRBJ1-1 many TRBV6-5 TRBD1 TGTGCCAGCAGTTACGTAGGGGGCGGAATCGCTGAAGCTTTCTTT CASSYVGGGIAEAFF
TRBJ2-5 many TRBV7-2 TRBD2 TGTGCCAGCCAGCTAGCGGGAGCAGAGACCCAGTACTTC CASQLAGAETQYF
TRBJ2-1 many TRBV7-2 TRBD2 TGTGCCAGCAGCTTACCCCGCGGGAGTAATGAGCAGTTCTTC CASSLPRGSNEQFF
TRBJ1-1 many TRBV2 TRBD1 TGTGCCAGCCAGGGGGCTGAAGCTTTCTTT CASQGAEAFF